This T cell receptor (beta chain) was documented in a study of regulatory T cells in long-lasting Graves disease. This sample's time point: newly diagnosed GD, antithyroid drugs for less than 3 months. PBMC-derived RNA was used for the TCR library. The patient group derived from an endocrinology department in Xi'an, China. This clonotype came up many times. Its antigen is undetermined. Through Arm-PCR of CDR3 regions and iRepertoire HTBI primers, TCR beta libraries were built. In the authors' methods: Throughout the samples, researchers identified some 57 TRBV and some 13 TRBJ segments. MiXCR, applied by TCRdb to the multiplex PCR reads, yields one record per CDR3 protein. None of the V and J calls come from the authors' own analysis; TCRdb made them. The sample carries around 360,000 distinct CDR3 sequences, under 20% recorded once. From germline, CDR1 is SGHNT and CDR2 YYREEE (reference sequence). The CDR3 length is 15 residues. V was shortened by 0 bases and J by 2 bases, with 11 bases between the two germline ends.

Study-wide results and limits: The study found lower TCR diversity in persistent Graves' patients than in newly diagnosed ones.

Separately, the same data were catalogued under a study of T cells in Graves' hyperthyroidism and ophthalmopathy. Per that paper: Most clonotypes expanded in the thyroid (above 0.001) were also present in blood.

The chain is built from TRBV5-4 and TRBJ2-5; possibly TRBD1 or TRBD2 for D (5 bases each). This material consisted of peripheral blood mononuclear cells (PBMCs), taken at new diagnosis, from a patient treated with antithyroid drugs. This sequence originates from a woman aged 18-29 years with Graves disease. CDR3 nucleotides: TGTGCCAGCAGCTTGGGGCAGGGACCTCAAGAGACCCAGTACTTC. Its protein is CASSLGQGPQETQYF.